This T cell receptor beta chain was observed in a study of identical twins. Findings of the study overall: Cross-sectional statistics underpinned the conclusions; the same donors were not followed.

Comments on this clonotype: No antigen is known for it.

TCRdb recomputed calls from the 5' RACE reads with MiXCR, one row per CDR3 protein. Of about 1.7 million distinct CDR3 sequences in the sample, 25% to 35% are singletons; the top ten hold 0.25% to 0.3%. The V end lost 10 bases, the J end lost 8 bases, and 12 bases lay between the germline ends. CDR3 length equals 12 residues. Germline V lookup: CDR1 SNHLY, CDR2 FYNNEI. Sequencing was done on a sample of cord blood. J is TRBJ1-6 and V is TRBV2; maybe TRBD1 (6 bases). The origin of this receptor is a newborn girl in good health. CDR3 bases: TGTGCCACGAAGGGGGGAGATTCACCCCTCCACTTT. This translates into CATKGGDSPLHF.